Following are 21 T cell receptor beta chains from one sample sequenced in a study of cytomegalovirus exposure and HLA in healthy donors. The method was immunoSEQ multiplex PCR; TCRdb's version includes in-frame clones alone and lacks a portion of them. Of roughly 300,000 clones detected, 87% appear once; the ten largest clones hold roughly 1.1%. The specimen was PBMCs. All receptors derive from a woman aged 25 to 39 in good health and CMV-seropositive.

This clone was found many times. V is TRBV6-4 and J is TRBJ2-7; TRBD1 aligns across 10 bases. There are 13 residues in the CDR3. The V gene end was trimmed by 3 bases and the J gene end by 6 bases; junction bases not matched to a gene: 2. In germline, CDR1 is MRHNA, CDR2 SNTAGT. CDR3 coding DNA: TGTGCCAGCAGTGAAGGGGACAGGGGCGAGCAGTACTTC. It specifies CASSEGDRGEQYF.

The V gene is TRBV30, the J gene TRBJ2-5, with no clear D. The CDR3 contains 12 residues. V was cut by 0 bases and J by 5 bases, with 7 bases left in between. Germline CDR1 reads GTSNPN; CDR2 reads SVGIG (reference sequence). In DNA form, the CDR3 reads TGTGCCTGGAGTGTTACTGGGGAGACCCAGTACTTC. Amino acids: CAWSVTGETQYF.

This chain joins TRBV6-4 and TRBJ2-7; TRBD1 might be the D (6 bases). CDR3 length: 15 residues. CDR1 is MRHNA and CDR2 is SNTAGT in the germline V gene. The ends were cut back, 5 bases at V and 2 bases at J, with 16 bases in the middle. The CDR3, as DNA: TGTGCCAGCAGTAATCAGGGGATCTTCCCCTACGAGCAGTACTTC. Residues: CASSNQGIFPYEQYF.

The rearrangement joins TRBV9 to TRBJ2-7; 10 bases are a match to TRBD1. Per the germline V gene, CDR1 is SGDLS and CDR2 is YYNGEE. After removal of 4 bases from V and 6 bases from J, the junction contained 7 bases not matched to a gene. The CDR3 covers 14 residues. The CDR3, as DNA: TGTGCCAGCAGCTCAGGCCGGGACAGGGGCGAGCAGTACTTC. Its protein product is CASSSGRDRGEQYF.

The chain has TRBV11-1 and TRBJ2-1; possible D gene TRBD1, 7 bases. This CDR3 spans 16 amino acids. Germline lookup yields CDR1 SGHAT and CDR2 FQDESV (reference sequence). V dropped 3 bases and J dropped 6 bases, with 18 bases sitting between them. Written as DNA, the CDR3 is TGTGCCAGCAGCTTCACAGGGGACTTTGGGGTCAATGAGCAGTTCTTC. This encodes CASSFTGDFGVNEQFF. Full variable domain (remainder filled in from reference TRBV11-1 and TRBJ2-1): EAEVAQSPRYKITEKSQAVAFWCDPISGHATLYWYRQILGQGPELLVQFQDESVVDDSQLPKDRFSAERLKGVDSTLKIQPAELGDSAMYLCASSFTGDFGVNEQFFGPGTRLTVL.

This chain uses TRBV5-1 with TRBJ2-7, with 7 bases aligning to TRBD2. The CDR3 covers 15 residues. V shed 2 bases, J shed 3 bases, and the junction held 8 bases outside the gene matches. In germline, CDR1 is SGHRS, CDR2 YFSETQ. The CDR3 here is CASSLVASGSYEQYF. The CDR3 DNA sequence: TGCGCCAGCAGCTTAGTTGCTAGCGGAAGCTACGAGCAGTACTTC. Full variable domain (rest looked up from reference TRBV5-1 and TRBJ2-7): KAGVTQTPRYLIKTRGQQVTLSCSPISGHRSVSWYQQTPGQGLQFLFEYFSETQRNKGNFPGRFSGRQFSNSRSEMNVSTLELGDSALYLCASSLVASGSYEQYFGPGTRLTVT.

Turning to this clone: The sample has other DNA sequences that encode this CDR3 too. This rearrangement joins TRBV28 to TRBJ2-2; no clear D gene. The germline V and J ends were trimmed by 2 bases and 3 bases, with 7 bases remaining between them. The CDR3 has 14 residues. Germline V CDR1 and CDR2: MDHEN, SYDVKM. CDR3 DNA sequence: TGTGCCAGCAGTTTACAGGTCGACACCGGGGAGCTGTTTTTT. Protein: CASSLQVDTGELFF.

The V call is TRBV27, the J call TRBJ2-4; TRBD2 matches at 9 bases. V shed 5 bases and J 0 bases; nucleotides not matched to a gene: 5. CDR3 size: 16 residues. Per the germline V gene, CDR1 is MNHEY and CDR2 is SMNVEV (reference sequence). In DNA, the CDR3 is TGTGCCAGCAGTGCCCCTAGCGGGGCAGCCAAAAACATTCAGTACTTC. Encoded protein: CASSAPSGAAKNIQYF.

J is TRBJ2-7 and V is TRBV28, with 14 bases aligning to TRBD2. V trimming: 6 bases; J trimming: 5 bases; junction bases outside the gene matches: 6. Germline CDR1 and CDR2: MDHEN and SYDVKM. The CDR3 totals 15 residues. DNA of the CDR3: TGTGCCAGCAGGTCCGGGACTAGCGGGGGTCACGAGCAGTACTTC. This sequence encodes CASRSGTSGGHEQYF.

J is TRBJ1-1 and V is TRBV19, with TRBD1 as a possible D gene (6 bases). V lost 2 bases to trimming and J lost 5 bases, with 9 bases between them. In germline, CDR1 is LNHDA, CDR2 SQIVND (reference sequence). The CDR3 sequence is 13 residues long. CDR3 in DNA: TGTGCCAGTAGTATAACAGGGCGAACTGAAGCTTTCTTT. Translation: CASSITGRTEAFF.

This chain joins TRBV6-5 and TRBJ1-4, with 10 bases fitting TRBD1. V shed 10 bases, J shed 4 bases, and the junction held 9 bases outside the gene matches. Per the germline V gene, CDR1 is MNHEY and CDR2 is SVGAGI. This CDR3 has 15 amino acids. The DNA of the CDR3 is TGTGCCACCGGACAGGGGGGGACCCTTAATGAAAAACTGTTTTTT. It is translated as CATGQGGTLNEKLFF.

This clone was counted once. The rearrangement joins TRBV15 to TRBJ1-6, with D unresolved. The ends were cut back, 4 bases at V and 0 bases at J, with 7 bases in the middle. The CDR3 is 15 residues long. Germline V CDR1 and CDR2: LNHNV, YYDKDF (reference sequence). The CDR3, as DNA: TGTGCCACCAGCACTGGGATCTCCTATAATTCACCCCTCCACTTT. It translates to CATSTGISYNSPLHF.

The chain recombines TRBV27 with TRBJ1-3; D is uncertain. The germline gives CDR1 MNHEY, CDR2 SMNVEV (reference sequence). This CDR3 region has 14 residues. With 4 bases removed from V and 3 bases from J, the gap between germline ends came to 10 bases. As DNA, the CDR3 is TGTGCCAGCAGTTCCCCCTCCGGTGGAAACACCATATATTTT. It specifies CASSSPSGGNTIYF.

As for this clone: This same CDR3 is encoded by further DNA sequences in the sample. The genes are TRBV5-1 and TRBJ1-1, with D unresolved. Germline CDR1 and CDR2: SGHRS and YFSETQ. Trimming took 0 bases from V and 0 from J, leaving 6 bases between them. The CDR3 is 14 amino acids. The CDR3 region has the DNA TGCGCCAGCAGCTTGGACAGTATGAACACTGAAGCTTTCTTT. It specifies CASSLDSMNTEAFF.

This clone was observed a handful of times. This chain joins TRBV7-9 and TRBJ2-3; the D call may be TRBD1 or TRBD2 (5 bases each). The CDR3 totals 14 residues. The germline V gene encodes CDR1 SEHNR and CDR2 FQNEAQ (reference sequence). V was pared by 5 bases and J by 2 bases, with 11 bases between. The CDR3: CASSTGTHTDTQYF. CDR3 bases: TGTGCCAGCAGCACCGGGACCCACACAGATACGCAGTATTTT.

This chain uses TRBV7-9 with TRBJ2-6; D may be TRBD1 (6 bases). Looked up from germline, CDR1 is SEHNR and CDR2 is FQNEAQ (reference sequence). The CDR3 runs to 19 residues. Between the trimmed V and J ends, which lost 5 bases and 0 bases, there was a span of 20 bases. The chain's CDR3 is CASSPTQGTSPSGANVLTF. The CDR3 DNA follows: TGTGCCAGCAGCCCGACCCAGGGGACAAGCCCCTCTGGGGCCAACGTCCTGACTTTC.

The chain is built from TRBV5-6 and TRBJ2-1; D is unresolved. Germline CDR1 SGHDT, CDR2 YYEEEE. The CDR3 totals 14 residues. Trimming left V 0 bases short and J 1 base short, with 5 bases between. The CDR3 DNA reads as TGTGCCAGCAGCTTGGGGAGTTCCTACAATGAGCAGTTCTTC. It yields the protein CASSLGSSYNEQFF.

This clone was observed once. The V call is TRBV30, the J call TRBJ2-3, with D unclear. The CDR3 runs 14 residues. The germline gives CDR1 GTSNPN, CDR2 SVGIG (reference sequence). The V end lost 4 bases, the J end lost 2 bases, and 13 bases lay between the germline ends. CDR3 residues: CAWNRNLNTDTQYF. Here the CDR3 DNA reads TGTGCCTGGAATCGAAACCTAAACACAGATACGCAGTATTTT.

The genes are TRBV29-1 and TRBJ1-2; 8 bases match TRBD1. The trim removed 7 bases at V and 2 bases at J, leaving 6 bases unmatched. Germline lookup yields CDR1 SQVTM and CDR2 ANQGSEA. The length of the CDR3 is 13 residues. CDR3 loop: CSAKTGENYGYTF. The CDR3 DNA reads TGCAGCGCCAAGACAGGGGAGAACTATGGCTACACCTTC. Drawing the rest from reference TRBV29-1 and TRBJ1-2, the complete variable domain is SAVISQKPSRDICQRGTSLTIQCQVDSQVTMMFWYRQQPGQSLTLIATANQGSEATYESGFVIDKFPISRPNLTFSTLTVSNMSPEDSSIYLCSAKTGENYGYTFGSGTRLTVV.

V and J are TRBV30 and TRBJ1-2; 7 bases are a match to TRBD1. The J segment lost 2 bases and the V segment lost 3 bases, leaving 6 bases of the junction unmatched. The CDR3 has 14 amino acids. CDR1 is GTSNPN and CDR2 is SVGIG in the germline V gene (reference sequence). The CDR3 DNA sequence: TGTGCCTGGAGGCGCCCGACAGGGAACTATGGCTACACCTTC. It is translated as CAWRRPTGNYGYTF.

This clone was detected only a few times. This chain links TRBV28 with TRBJ2-7; D remains unclear. CDR3 size: 11 residues. Deletions cut 1 base from V and 3 bases from J, with 1 base between. Looked up from germline, CDR1 is MDHEN and CDR2 is SYDVKM. CDR3 region: CASSLYYEQYF. In DNA, the CDR3 is TGTGCCAGCAGTTTATACTACGAGCAGTACTTC.